The rows below give T cell receptor beta chains drawn from one sample of a study of T-cell memory formation after mild COVID-19. TCRdb re-derived calls from the 5' RACE reads in MiXCR, one entry per CDR3 protein. The data show approximately 500,000 distinct CDR3 sequences, with 20% to 25% seen just once and 9.5% to 15% held by the top ten. The sequencing sample was made of PBMCs or a T cell subset sorted from them (not recorded which). These TCRs come from an adult woman who had mild COVID-19 (a few samples of this study predate the infection). Cell type and time point are not known. The CDR3 runs from the conserved cysteine through the conserved F or W. A D gene is named only where the DNA matches it firmly. Size is omitted from some rows. Given values are once, few, many or a class for expanded clones.

v_gene	j_gene	d_gene	abundance	CDR3nt	CDR3aa
TRBV20-1	TRBJ2-7	TRBD2	few	TGCAGTGCTAGAGCCCCGGGACTAGCGGGAGCTTACGAGCAGTACTTC	CSARAPGLAGAYEQYF
TRBV23-1	TRBJ2-1	NA	few	TGCGCCAGCAGTCAACCGACAGGTGAACCGGACAATGAGCAGTTCTTC	CASSQPTGEPDNEQFF
TRBV15	TRBJ2-2	TRBD2	NA	TGTGCCACCAGCAGAGCCCGCGGGAGGGGAACCGGGGAGCTGTTTTTT	CATSRARGRGTGELFF
TRBV28	TRBJ2-7	TRBD1	NA	TGTGCCAGCAGCGACAGGGGGACCTACGAGCAGTACTTC	CASSDRGTYEQYF
TRBV7-3	TRBJ2-2	TRBD2	NA	TGTGCCAGCAGCTTTGAGGGGACTAGAAACACCGGGGAGCTGTTTTTT	CASSFEGTRNTGELFF
TRBV29-1	TRBJ1-6	NA	NA	TGCAGCGTACAAGGGGCCTACAATTCACCCCTCCACTTT	CSVQGAYNSPLHF
TRBV19	TRBJ2-1	NA	few	TGTGCCAGTGTCCCGGACAGATCCTACAATGAGCAGTTCTTC	CASVPDRSYNEQFF
TRBV9	TRBJ2-7	TRBD1	once	TGTGCCAGCAGCGTCGGACCCCAGGGGGTGGAAGAGCAGTACTTC	CASSVGPQGVEEQYF
TRBV7-2	TRBJ2-2	NA	few	TGTGCCAGCTTCCCGGGCGGCCGGGAGCTGTTTTTT	CASFPGGRELFF
TRBV12-3/TRBV12-4	TRBJ2-7	NA	NA	TGTGCCAGCAGTTATTTCCCCAGCGTAGGTGCCTACGAGCAGTACTTC	CASSYFPSVGAYEQYF
TRBV5-1	TRBJ1-1	TRBD1	few	TGCGCCAGCAGCTTGCGTGGTCAGGGGGCGGCCACTGAAGCTTTCTTT	CASSLRGQGAATEAFF
TRBV7-8	TRBJ1-2	TRBD1	NA	TGTGCCAGCAGCTTATTGAGGTCGGACAGGGGATTAAACTATGGCTACACCTTC	CASSLLRSDRGLNYGYTF
TRBV12-3/TRBV12-4	TRBJ1-4	NA	NA	TGTGCCAGCAGTGCACTTAAAGGGGGGGTAGGCGGACTGTTTTTT	CASSALKGGVGGLFF
TRBV10-3	TRBJ1-1	NA	NA	TGTGCCAGTAGGGGGGGGCAGGTGAACACTGAAGCTTTCTTT	CASRGGQVNTEAFF
TRBV15	TRBJ2-1	NA	NA	TGTGCCACCAGCAGAGTCGGGGCGCCGCTCAATGAGCAGTTCTTC	CATSRVGAPLNEQFF
TRBV15	TRBJ2-7	NA	NA	TGTGCCACCAGCCGAGGGGCGTGGACTGAGAACGAGCAGTACTTC	CATSRGAWTENEQYF
TRBV6-1	TRBJ1-6	NA	once	TGTGCCGTCGGGGGGCTAGGCGTTCTTGGCTCCTATAATTCACCCCTCCACTTT	CAVGGLGVLGSYNSPLHF
TRBV11-3	TRBJ2-7	TRBD1	NA	TGTGCCAGCAGCTTCGGGACAGGGTTCCATGGCGAGTACTTC	CASSFGTGFHGEYF
TRBV7-2	TRBJ2-3	NA	NA	TGTGCCAGCAGCTTTCGGGCCCTCACAGATACGCAGTATTTT	CASSFRALTDTQYF
TRBV7-2	TRBJ2-1	NA	few	TGTGCCAGCAGCGCGCGAGGGGGGGGAGGTCGTACCAATGAGCAGTTCTTC	CASSARGGGGRTNEQFF
TRBV6-6	TRBJ1-3	NA	few	TGTGCCAGCGGGGGGGCGAATGGAAACACCATATATTTT	CASGGANGNTIYF
TRBV6-5	TRBJ1-1	NA	once	TGTGCCAGCAGTTACAAGACAGGCCCTCGGACTGAAGCTTTCTTT	CASSYKTGPRTEAFF
TRBV2	TRBJ2-7	TRBD2	NA	TGTGCCAGCACCTTCAGAGGACTAGTAGGTCGCGGGATCCACTACGAGCAGTACTTC	CASTFRGLVGRGIHYEQYF
TRBV18	TRBJ2-7	NA	NA	TGTGCCAGCTCACCACCCCTTCACTACTACGAGCAGTACTTC	CASSPPLHYYEQYF
TRBV28	TRBJ2-7	NA	few	TGTGCCACCCGACAAGGAACCTACGAGCAGTACTTC	CATRQGTYEQYF
TRBV7-3	TRBJ1-1	NA	NA	TGTGCCAGCAGCTTAATTTTCGACAGAGAGAACACTGAAGCTTTCTTT	CASSLIFDRENTEAFF
TRBV12-3/TRBV12-4	TRBJ2-7	NA	NA	TGTGCCAGCGGGTCTCCTCGAGGGTCCAACTCCTACGAGCAGTACTTC	CASGSPRGSNSYEQYF
TRBV7-6	TRBJ2-2	NA	NA	TGTGCCAGCAGTCACCCAGGGGCTTGGGACACCGGGGAGCTGTTTTTT	CASSHPGAWDTGELFF
TRBV6-6	TRBJ2-2	TRBD2	many	TGTGCCAGCAGTTATCCCCCTAGTAGCGGGGCTCGTGAGACCGGGGAGCTGTTTTTT	CASSYPPSSGARETGELFF
TRBV11-2	TRBJ2-5	TRBD2	NA	TGTGCCAGCAGCTTCCTTCCGAGCGGGAGTATCGGGGAGACCCAGTACTTC	CASSFLPSGSIGETQYF
TRBV5-1	TRBJ2-3	TRBD1	NA	TGCGCCAGCAGCTCCCCCCGGGACAGGGGCACAGATACGCAGTATTTT	CASSSPRDRGTDTQYF
TRBV29-1	TRBJ2-1	NA	NA	TGCAGCGGCCGAAAGGCAGGTTACAATGAGCAGTTCTTC	CSGRKAGYNEQFF
TRBV29-1	TRBJ2-1	NA	few	TGCAGCGCCATAACAGGAATTAACAATGAGCAGTTCTTC	CSAITGINNEQFF
TRBV18	TRBJ2-3	TRBD1	few	TGTGCCAGCTCACCGGGACAGACCACAGATACGCAGTATTTT	CASSPGQTTDTQYF
TRBV7-3	TRBJ2-3	TRBD2	NA	TGTGCCAGCAGCCCCGGAGCGGGAGGGGGCACAGATACGCAGTATTTT	CASSPGAGGGTDTQYF
TRBV18	TRBJ2-1	NA	few	TGTGCCAGCTCGGCGACCGACAATGAGCAGTTCTTC	CASSATDNEQFF
TRBV19	TRBJ2-7	TRBD2	NA	TGTGCCAGTAGGAGGACTAGCGGGACCTACGAGCAGTACTTC	CASRRTSGTYEQYF
TRBV19	TRBJ1-2	NA	NA	TGTGCCAGTAGTACGGTTGGTGGCTACACCTTC	CASSTVGGYTF
TRBV29-1	TRBJ2-1	TRBD1	NA	TGCAGTGGTGGGACAGGGATAAATGAGCAGTTCTTC	CSGGTGINEQFF
TRBV7-9	TRBJ2-7	NA	NA	TGTGCCAGCAGCCCCCGAGCGGATGCCTACGAGCAGTACTTC	CASSPRADAYEQYF
TRBV29-1	TRBJ2-5	NA	few	TGCAGCGTTGTTTGGACGGCCCAAGAGACCCAGTACTTC	CSVVWTAQETQYF
TRBV9	TRBJ2-3	TRBD2	few	TGTGCCAGCAGCGGGGGACTAGCGGGAGACAGGGGCACAGATACGCAGTATTTT	CASSGGLAGDRGTDTQYF
TRBV7-3	TRBJ2-6	NA	few	TGTGCCAGCAGCTCGCCGGGCCTCACTGGGGCCAACGTCCTGACTTTC	CASSSPGLTGANVLTF
TRBV28	TRBJ1-1	NA	few	TGTGCCAGCATTGACCCCAATAGTGAGGCTTTCTTT	CASIDPNSEAFF
TRBV14	TRBJ1-2	NA	NA	TGTGCCAGCAGTCTGGGACACCCAGCTAACTATGGCTACACCTTC	CASSLGHPANYGYTF
TRBV5-6	TRBJ1-2	NA	few	TGTGCCAGCAGCTTGGTCCTGGGTTCGTGGGGCTACACCTTC	CASSLVLGSWGYTF
TRBV5-1	TRBJ2-5	NA	few	TGCGCCAGCAGCCAATCAGACCCGGCGCGAGAGACCCAGTACTTC	CASSQSDPARETQYF
TRBV4-2	TRBJ2-3	TRBD2	NA	TGTGCCAGCAGCCACCGGACTAGCGGGAGCGGGGGAGATACGCAGTATTTT	CASSHRTSGSGGDTQYF
TRBV24-1	TRBJ2-7	NA	NA	TGTGCCACCAGTGATGTGGTCGGCGGTACCTACGAGCAGTACTTC	CATSDVVGGTYEQYF
TRBV7-3	TRBJ2-3	TRBD2	NA	TGTGCCAGCGGTCGGGGGGGGAGCACAGATACGCAGTATTTT	CASGRGGSTDTQYF
TRBV7-9	TRBJ2-3	NA	few	TGTGCCAGCCTGGGGGCTAGCACAGATACGCAGTATTTT	CASLGASTDTQYF